This is a list of T cell receptor beta chains from one sample in a study of blood T cells in healthy people across ages. TCRdb re-called the 5' RACE reads with MiXCR, one entry per CDR3 protein. The sample records 2 million or so distinct CDR3 sequences, approximately 50% being singletons. Material: blood. These receptors all come from a woman between 35 and 50 years old in good health. The CDR3 runs from the conserved cysteine through the conserved F or W. D genes are given only for firm matches. A row's size may be missing; if present it is once, few, many or a size class.

TRBJ2-1	TRBV6-6	-	-	CASSSQWSSYNEQFF	TGTGCCAGCAGTTCCCAGTGGAGCTCCTACAATGAGCAGTTCTTC
TRBJ2-7	TRBV6-2/TRBV6-3	-	few	CASSYKASGEQYF	TGTGCCAGCAGTTACAAAGCGTCGGGCGAGCAGTACTTC
TRBJ2-6	TRBV28	-	-	CASSFTGSAGANVLTF	TGTGCCAGCAGTTTCACTGGTTCTGCTGGGGCCAACGTCCTGACTTTC
TRBJ1-2	TRBV9	TRBD1	few	CASSVGQGRYTF	TGTGCCAGCAGCGTAGGACAGGGACGCTACACCTTC
TRBJ2-5	TRBV7-2	TRBD1	few	CASTPRGTKGRTQYF	TGTGCCAGCACGCCCAGGGGGACAAAAGGAAGGACCCAGTACTTC
TRBJ1-6	TRBV6-5	-	-	CASSYSIFRKTSYNSPLHF	TGTGCCAGCAGTTACTCAATTTTTCGGAAGACCTCCTATAATTCACCCCTCCACTTT
TRBJ2-5	TRBV7-2	TRBD1	-	CASSFTVTGGLETQYF	TGTGCCAGCAGCTTCACGGTCACAGGGGGGTTGGAGACCCAGTACTTC
TRBJ2-5	TRBV13	TRBD2	many	CASSFGGAGETQYF	TGTGCCAGCAGTTTCGGGGGGGCAGGAGAGACCCAGTACTTC
TRBJ2-2	TRBV24-1	-	-	CATSDPARAVYTGELFF	TGTGCCACCAGTGACCCCGCCAGGGCGGTGTACACCGGGGAGCTGTTTTTT
TRBJ2-1	TRBV6-6	-	once	CAGQGGQGGNEQFF	TGTGCCGGACAAGGCGGACAAGGGGGCAATGAGCAGTTCTTC
TRBJ2-3	TRBV20-1	-	few	CSATTGGTDTQYF	TGCAGTGCTACCACCGGGGGAACAGATACGCAGTATTTT
TRBJ2-7	TRBV12-5	-	few	CASGFGPPQQYF	TGTGCTAGTGGTTTCGGACCGCCGCAGCAGTACTTC
TRBJ2-1	TRBV9	-	-	CASSVDSGTYNEQFF	TGTGCCAGCAGCGTAGATAGCGGTACCTACAATGAGCAGTTCTTC
TRBJ2-7	TRBV20-1	TRBD1	-	CRALGQGYEQYF	TGCAGGGCCCTTGGACAGGGCTACGAGCAGTACTTC
TRBJ1-1	TRBV29-1	-	-	CSVHYNGAFF	TGCAGCGTTCACTATAATGGAGCTTTCTTT
TRBJ2-5	TRBV7-2	-	-	CASMGAGHKGETQYF	TGTGCCAGCATGGGAGCGGGTCACAAGGGAGAGACCCAGTACTTC
TRBJ2-1	TRBV6-5	-	-	CASSSPRDISSYNEQFF	TGTGCCAGCAGTTCGCCCCGGGACATCAGCTCCTACAATGAGCAGTTCTTC
TRBJ1-2	TRBV29-1	TRBD1	-	CSVQDRGNYGYTF	TGCAGCGTGCAGGACAGGGGGAACTATGGCTACACCTTC
TRBJ2-7	TRBV5-1	-	many	CASSLGPEQYF	TGTGCCAGCAGCTTGGGTCCCGAGCAGTACTTC
TRBJ2-5	TRBV10-3	TRBD2	-	CAISEGTSGGLETQYF	TGTGCCATCAGTGAGGGGACTAGCGGGGGACTAGAGACCCAGTACTTC
TRBJ1-3	TRBV20-1	TRBD1	once	CSANQGGSGNTIYF	TGCAGTGCTAATCAGGGGGGCTCTGGAAACACCATATATTTT
TRBJ2-7	TRBV7-9	TRBD2	few	CASSFSPAGSRYEQYF	TGTGCCAGCAGCTTCTCCCCAGCGGGGTCCCGATACGAGCAGTACTTC
TRBJ1-2	TRBV5-6	-	few	CASSLGQVFYGYTF	TGTGCCAGCAGCTTGGGACAGGTTTTCTATGGCTACACCTTC
TRBJ2-5	TRBV7-9	-	-	CASSFPTAEQYF	TGTGCCAGCAGCTTTCCGACAGCTGAGCAGTACTTC
TRBJ2-3	TRBV4-3	TRBD1	-	CASSQVARGLGGTDTQYF	TGCGCCAGCAGCCAAGTGGCGAGGGGGCTAGGGGGCACAGATACGCAGTATTTT
TRBJ2-1	TRBV29-1	-	-	CSVEGRQGGGEQFF	TGCAGCGTTGAGGGGAGGCAGGGAGGTGGCGAGCAGTTCTTC
TRBJ1-6	TRBV5-1	-	-	CASSLQGSNSPLHF	TGCGCCAGCAGTCTACAGGGATCTAATTCACCCCTCCACTTT
TRBJ2-3	TRBV10-1	TRBD2	-	CASSRLAVLDTQYF	TGCGCCAGCAGTAGACTAGCTGTATTGGATACGCAGTATTTT
TRBJ1-1	TRBV6-2/TRBV6-3	-	-	CASSYQSSLNTEAFF	TGTGCCAGCAGTTACCAATCCAGCTTGAACACTGAAGCTTTCTTT
TRBJ1-2	TRBV4-2	-	-	CASSQQVRLSGGYTF	TGTGCCAGCAGCCAGCAAGTGCGACTCTCGGGCGGCTACACCTTC
TRBJ1-1	TRBV24-1	-	-	CATSRGPMNTEAFF	TGTGCCACCAGCAGAGGACCGATGAACACTGAAGCTTTCTTT
TRBJ2-1	TRBV5-1	-	few	CASVLLGGSYNEQFF	TGCGCCAGCGTCCTCTTGGGGGGCTCCTACAATGAGCAGTTCTTC
TRBJ2-3	TRBV20-1	TRBD2	-	CSARDPSGGSTDTQYF	TGCAGTGCTAGAGATCCAAGCGGGGGGAGCACAGATACGCAGTATTTT
TRBJ1-2	TRBV11-2	-	-	CASSLEWDQRGYTF	TGTGCCAGCAGCTTAGAGTGGGACCAAAGGGGCTACACCTTC
TRBJ2-7	TRBV7-2	-	few	CASSLGQREQYF	TGTGCCAGCAGCTTAGGGCAGCGCGAGCAGTACTTC
TRBJ2-3	TRBV28	-	-	CASSILGNTQYF	TGTGCCAGCAGTATTCTAGGAAATACGCAGTATTTT
TRBJ1-2	TRBV5-1	-	-	CASQPGRTNNYGYTF	TGCGCCAGCCAACCGGGTAGAACTAACAACTATGGCTACACCTTC
TRBJ1-2	TRBV25-1	-	-	CASGSTGSHTF	TGTGCCAGCGGTTCCACAGGCTCCCACACCTTC
TRBJ2-6	TRBV28	TRBD2	-	CASRGGGSGANVLTF	TGTGCCAGCAGGGGCGGGGGCTCTGGGGCCAACGTCCTGACTTTC
TRBJ2-5	TRBV7-2	-	-	CASSDDFDQETQYF	TGTGCCAGCAGCGACGACTTTGACCAAGAGACCCAGTACTTC
TRBJ2-3	TRBV7-2	TRBD2	-	CASSRTSGGAEDTQYF	TGTGCCAGCAGCCGGACTAGCGGGGGGGCAGAAGATACGCAGTATTTT
TRBJ1-5	TRBV7-2	-	-	CASSSEGTINQPQHF	TGTGCCAGCAGTTCTGAAGGGACAATTAATCAGCCCCAGCATTTT
TRBJ2-7	TRBV20-1	-	-	CSAHQAADSSYEQYF	TGCAGTGCCCATCAGGCGGCAGACAGCTCCTACGAGCAGTACTTC
TRBJ1-1	TRBV12-5	-	-	CARGRGGEAFF	TGTGCTAGGGGGAGGGGGGGGGAAGCTTTCTTT
TRBJ1-2	TRBV18	TRBD1	-	CASSPKEGGSGYTF	TGTGCCAGCTCACCAAAGGAAGGGGGCAGTGGCTACACCTTC
TRBJ2-3	TRBV5-4	TRBD1	-	CASSAGQGRAGSDTQYF	TGTGCCAGCAGCGCGGGACAGGGACGCGCGGGGTCAGATACGCAGTATTTT
TRBJ1-2	TRBV4-3	-	-	CASSQDAGTNYGYTF	TGCGCCAGCAGCCAAGACGCAGGGACTAACTATGGCTACACCTTC
TRBJ2-7	TRBV15	TRBD1	few	CATSRAGTGSYEQYF	TGTGCCACCAGCAGAGCCGGGACAGGGTCCTACGAGCAGTACTTC
TRBJ1-2	TRBV7-9	TRBD1	-	CASSLRQGVSYGYTF	TGTGCCAGCAGCTTAAGGCAGGGGGTTAGCTATGGCTACACCTTC
TRBJ2-1	TRBV7-2	TRBD2	few	CASSHTSGRTFYNEQFF	TGTGCCAGCAGCCACACTAGCGGGCGTACCTTCTACAATGAGCAGTTCTTC
TRBJ1-1	TRBV4-1	-	-	CASSHQGIAEAFF	TGCGCCAGCAGCCACCAGGGAATCGCTGAAGCTTTCTTT
TRBJ2-7	TRBV6-5	-	few	CASSYEQGSYEQYF	TGTGCCAGCAGTTACGAGCAGGGCTCCTACGAGCAGTACTTC
TRBJ1-4	TRBV4-1	-	few	CASSRLPATNEKLFF	TGCGCCAGCAGCCGACTTCCGGCAACTAATGAAAAACTGTTTTTT
TRBJ2-3	TRBV28	-	-	CASSFDGVTTDTQYF	TGTGCCAGCAGTTTTGACGGAGTGACTACAGATACGCAGTATTTT
TRBJ2-5	TRBV27	-	-	CASSLFEAGETHYF	TGTGCCAGCAGTTTATTTGAGGCCGGAGAGACCCATTACTTC
TRBJ2-3	TRBV7-2	-	-	CASSLGRLEADTQYF	TGTGCCAGCAGCTTAGGTCGACTAGAGGCAGATACGCAGTATTTT
TRBJ2-3	TRBV6-5	TRBD2	-	CASRLAGGDTQYF	TGTGCCTCGAGACTAGCGGGGGGAGATACGCAGTATTTT
TRBJ2-7	TRBV6-5	-	few	CASSDRRGEQYF	TGTGCCAGCAGCGACCGCAGGGGCGAGCAGTACTTC
TRBJ1-6	TRBV20-1	-	-	CSARSPGRGGAYNSPLHF	TGCAGTGCTAGAAGTCCGGGAAGGGGGGGAGCCTATAATTCACCCCTCCACTTT
TRBJ2-1	TRBV6-1	TRBD1	-	CASLFRGLNNEQFF	TGTGCCAGCTTGTTCAGGGGGCTAAACAATGAGCAGTTCTTC